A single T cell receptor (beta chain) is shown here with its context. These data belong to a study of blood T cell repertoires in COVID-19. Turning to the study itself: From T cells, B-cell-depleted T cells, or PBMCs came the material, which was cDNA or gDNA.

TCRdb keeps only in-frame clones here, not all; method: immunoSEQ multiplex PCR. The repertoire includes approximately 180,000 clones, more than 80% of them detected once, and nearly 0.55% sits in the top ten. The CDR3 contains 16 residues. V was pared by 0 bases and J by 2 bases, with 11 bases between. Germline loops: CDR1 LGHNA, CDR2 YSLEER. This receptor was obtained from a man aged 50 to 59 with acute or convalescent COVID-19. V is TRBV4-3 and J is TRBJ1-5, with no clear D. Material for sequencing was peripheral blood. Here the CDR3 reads CASSQDLGRGNQPQHF. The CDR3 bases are TGCGCCAGCAGCCAAGATCTCGGCCGGGGCAATCAGCCCCAGCATTTT.